One sample yielded the 16 T cell receptor beta chains listed below, sequenced in a study of tumor-infiltrating lymphocytes in primary liver carcinoma. Investigators took RNA and DNA out together from 20-30 mg of unsorted bulk tissue. A constant-region primer primed TCR beta cDNA synthesis from 500 ng of total RNA. Amplification in three nested multiplex PCR rounds with slightly modified ARM-PCR gave rise to TCR beta libraries. The study ran its first two PCR rounds for roughly 10 cycles each, using TRBV1-TRBV30 forward primers and a C-beta reverse primer. TCRdb re-derived calls from the multiplex PCR reads in MiXCR, one entry per CDR3 protein. The table includes about 30,000 distinct CDR3 sequences, roughly 78% detected once. The source material was liver tumor tissue from sampling region 3. Subset denoted: tumor region T3, left-lateral pole. The receptors here all came from a young woman with primary liver carcinoma and hepatitis B virus infection.

Points on this clonotype: This CDR3 fails to terminate in the conserved phenylalanine or tryptophan, so it likely reflects a read error. The chain recombines TRBV5-5 with TRBJ2-7; D is perhaps TRBD1 or TRBD2 (5 bases each). CDR1 is SGHKS, CDR2 YYEKEE, per germline (reference sequence). There are 14 residues in the CDR3. The V end lost 1 base, the J end lost 3 bases, and 11 bases lay between the germline ends. The CDR3 region is CASSLYGDGYEQYL. The CDR3, as DNA: TGTGCCAGCAGCTTGTATGGGGACGGCTACGAGCAGTACCTC.

Concerning this clonotype: The junction does not match germline at one end; this may be a read error. This sequence joins TRBV12-3 or TRBV12-4 and TRBJ1-2; D remains unclear. This CDR3 is built from 15 residues. The CDR3 sequence: CASSLSLSHDYGYTF. CDR3 bases: TGTGCCAGTAGTTTAAGTCTCTCCCACGACTATGGTTACACCTTC.

The chain joins TRBV4-3 to TRBJ2-7; possible D gene TRBD2, 5 bases. V lost 1 base, J lost 3 bases, and 22 bases lay in between. The germline V gene encodes CDR1 LGHNA and CDR2 YSLEER. The CDR3 is 18 residues long. The CDR3 DNA reads as TGCGCCAGCAGCCAAGCTGTGACGGGAAGTCACATCAGCTACGAGCAGTACTTC. Amino acid sequence: CASSQAVTGSHISYEQYF.

This clonotype was found once. The junction does not match germline at one end; this may be a read error. V usage is TRBV14 and J usage is TRBJ2-4; a weak D match, TRBD1 (5 bases). CDR1 is SGHDN, CDR2 FVKESK, per germline. CDR3 size: 15 residues. CDR3 sequence (DNA): TGTGCCAGTAGCCAACAGGAGACGCCCAAAAACATTCAGTACTTC. Encoded protein: CASSQQETPKNIQYF.

Of note for this clonotype: A single base separates this from a much larger clone, so it may be a read error. The chain couples TRBV12-3 or TRBV12-4 to TRBJ2-2, with unresolved D. The CDR3 spans 16 residues. V was trimmed by 3 bases and J by 0 bases, leaving 11 bases between them. The CDR3 nucleotides read TGTGCCAGCAGTTTCCCCGGACGGCCGAACACCGGGGAGCTGTTTTTT. Its protein product is CASSFPGRPNTGELFF.

This clonotype was found once. A clone one base away is much larger, so this may be a read error. This chain uses TRBV11-1 with TRBJ2-6; TRBD1 aligns across 7 bases. V gave up 3 bases and J gave up 2 bases; unmatched junction bases: 7. Germline V gene lookup returns CDR1 SGHAT and CDR2 FQDESV (reference sequence). CDR3 length equals 17 residues. CDR3 nucleotide sequence: TGTGCCAGCAGCTTCAAGGACAGGTTCCCTGGGGCCAACGTCCTGACTTTC. This gives the protein CASSFKDRFPGANVLTF.

This clonotype was recorded once. The missing conserved phenylalanine or tryptophan at the end of this CDR3 makes a read error likely. V usage is TRBV11-3 and J usage is TRBJ2-1; a weak D match, TRBD2 (5 bases). The CDR3 loop spans 13 amino acids. Germline V gives CDR1 SGHNT, CDR2 YENEEA. CDR3 loop: CAGASGSGNEQFL. The CDR3 bases are TGTGCTGGCGCTAGTGGGAGTGGGAATGAGCAGTTCTTG.

The chain couples TRBV4-1 to TRBJ2-3; a weak D match, TRBD2 (5 bases). The germline CDR1 and CDR2 sequences are MGHRA and YSYEKL. Trimming took 9 bases from V and 6 from J, leaving 31 bases between them. This CDR3 comprises 18 residues. In DNA form, the CDR3 reads TGCGCCAGTAACCAACTAGGCATGGCAGCTGAAGACTCGGATACGCAGTATTTT. Amino acids: CASNQLGMAAEDSDTQYF.

V usage is TRBV11-3 and J usage is TRBJ2-1, with D perhaps TRBD2 (6 bases). CDR1 and CDR2 from the germline V gene are SGHNT and YENEEA. The CDR3 is made up of 15 amino acids. V lost 1 base and J 11 bases, leaving 18 bases between the germline ends. CDR3 amino acids: CASSLGTSRKLKQFF. The CDR3 DNA reads TGTGCCAGCAGCTTAGGAACTAGCAGGAAGCTCAAGCAGTTCTTC. Using reference TRBV11-3 and TRBJ2-1 for the parts outside the CDR3, the full variable domain is EAGVVQSPRYKIIEKKQPVAFWCNPISGHNTLYWYLQNLGQGPELLIRYENEEAVDDSQLPKDRFSAERLKGVDSTLKIQPAELGDSAVYLCASSLGTSRKLKQFFGPGTRLTVL.

About this clonotype: No DNA is shown, since the ends of the CDR3 on it are uncertain; the CDR3 is the one TCRdb lists. CDR3 sequence: CASSFRGRKGAFF. The chain is built from TRBV5-6 and TRBJ1-1; TRBD1, the table's D call, was not compared with the DNA. Germline CDR1 SGHDT, CDR2 YYEEEE. The CDR3 numbers 13 amino acids, ends counted.

Comments on this clonotype: One junction end does not reproduce the germline sequence, and a read error may be involved. The chain employs TRBV11-2 and TRBJ2-5; D uncertain. Germline V gives CDR1 SGHAT, CDR2 FQNNGV. This CDR3 spans 11 amino acids. The CDR3 bases are TGTGCTAGCAGCGATAGCGAGACCCAGTACTTC. Protein product: CASSDSETQYF.

Of note for this clonotype: One junction end disagrees with the germline gene, perhaps due to a read error. CDR3: CASSWRQGEGTQCF. The CDR3, as DNA: TGTGCCAGCAGCTGGAGACAGGGAGAAGGGACCCAGTGCTTC. This chain links TRBV11-2 with TRBJ2-5; 7 bases map to TRBD1. CDR3 size: 14 residues. CDR1 is SGHAT and CDR2 is FQNNGV in the germline V gene.

V is TRBV4-3 and J is TRBJ2-3; D unclear. CDR3 length equals 18 residues. With 3 bases removed from V and 14 bases from J, the gap between germline ends came to 33 bases. The V gene's germline CDR1 is LGHNA and CDR2 YSLEER. The CDR3 is CASSQSVWLGDPDDRRYF. The CDR3 bases are TGCGCCAGCAGCCAGTCGGTATGGCTGGGTGATCCCGATGATAGGCGGTATTTT.

As for this clonotype: This could be a read error, since a much larger clone is one nucleotide away. This CDR3 is CASSPQTGTEAFF. CDR3 DNA sequence: TGTGCCAGCAGTCCCCAGACAGGGACTGAAGCTTTCTTT. The chain uses TRBV12-3 or TRBV12-4 and TRBJ1-1, with TRBD1 matching over 7 bases. The CDR3 runs 13 residues. V was clipped by 5 bases and J by 5 bases; unmatched bases: 5.

The table lists this clonotype with a few counts. The rearrangement joins TRBV6-5 to TRBJ2-2, with 7 bases matching TRBD2. The CDR3 is 15 amino acids. The V and J ends lost 5 bases and 5 bases, in that order; junction bases with no gene match: 8. CDR1 and CDR2 (germline): MNHEY, SVGAGI. The CDR3 DNA reads TGTGCCAGCAGTCTGTGGGGGGGTGGAACCGGGGAGCTGTTTTTT. Translated: CASSLWGGGTGELFF.

About this clonotype: One end of the junction fails to match germline, which may point to a read error. This chain joins TRBV15 and TRBJ2-1; maybe TRBD1 (5 bases). This CDR3 is built from 16 residues. Per germline, CDR1 LNHNV and CDR2 YYDKDF (reference sequence). The CDR3 DNA reads as TGTGCCACCAGGAGAGATTACAGGTGCTCCAACAATGAGCAGTTCTTC. Its protein product is CATRRDYRCSNNEQFF.